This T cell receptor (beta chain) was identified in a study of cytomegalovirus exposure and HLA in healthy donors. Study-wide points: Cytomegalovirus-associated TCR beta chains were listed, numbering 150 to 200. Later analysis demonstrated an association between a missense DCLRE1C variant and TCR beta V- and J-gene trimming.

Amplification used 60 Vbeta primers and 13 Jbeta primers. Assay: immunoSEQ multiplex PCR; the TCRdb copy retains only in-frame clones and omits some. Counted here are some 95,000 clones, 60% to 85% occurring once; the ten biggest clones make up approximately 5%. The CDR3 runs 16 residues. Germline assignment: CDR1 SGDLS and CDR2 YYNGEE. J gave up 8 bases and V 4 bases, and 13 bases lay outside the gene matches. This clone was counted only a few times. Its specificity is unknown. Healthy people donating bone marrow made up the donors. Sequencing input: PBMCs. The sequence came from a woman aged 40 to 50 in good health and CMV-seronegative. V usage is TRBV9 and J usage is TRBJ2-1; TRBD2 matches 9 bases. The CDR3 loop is CASSPGWRGGGDEQFF. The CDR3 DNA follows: TGTGCCAGCAGCCCAGGGTGGCGGGGGGGCGGAGATGAGCAGTTCTTC.